This T cell receptor (beta chain) comes out of a study of shared clonotypes between healthy human individuals. Germline V gene lookup returns CDR1 SQVTM and CDR2 ANQGSEA. Losses at the gene ends were 5 bases for V and 1 base for J; bases not matched to a gene: 17. CDR3 size: 19 residues. The method was immunoSEQ multiplex PCR; TCRdb's version includes in-frame clones alone and lacks a portion of them. The table shows some 700,000 clones, with around 90% occurring only once. Sequenced material: memory CD8+ T cells from PBMCs. Subset described: CD45RO+ cells pooled with CCR7-negative TemRA cells. This sequence originates from a man between 18 and 29 years old in good health. Some clones in this sample may be carry-over from other donors' samples. The J gene is TRBJ2-7, the V gene TRBV29-1, with 13 bases matching TRBD2. The CDR3 region is CSVTSDVGLAGVFSYEQYF. The CDR3 DNA reads as TGCAGCGTTACATCCGACGTCGGACTAGCGGGAGTTTTTTCCTACGAGCAGTACTTC.